The clone carrying this T cell receptor beta chain was counted a few times. The record originates from a study of response to subunit inactivated influenza vaccine. TCRdb reprocessed the RT-PCR reads with MiXCR, giving one entry per CDR3 protein. This table has 250,000 to 350,000 distinct CDR3 sequences, approximately 21% appearing once. Specimen: PBMCs from blood, collected about 20 months after vaccination. This TCR was recovered from a man aged 45 to 70 who received an inactivated influenza vaccine.

The CDR3 loop is CASRAGTAINQPQHF. CDR3 coding DNA: TGTGCCAGCAGAGCCGGGACAGCCATAAATCAGCCCCAGCATTTT. This sequence joins TRBV6-1 and TRBJ1-5; 7 bases line up with TRBD1. The CDR3 extends over 15 amino acids. Per germline, CDR1 MNHNS and CDR2 SASEGT. J gave up 4 bases and V 6 bases, and 9 bases lay outside the gene matches.